This entry is about one T cell receptor beta chain. Antigen: not known. Sequence at one end of the junction differs from germline and may be a read error. The data were obtained in a study of molecular identifiers for immune sequencing clone quantification. General study findings and limits: Clonotypes topping 20 RNA copies carried over 97% of effector molecules but under 1% of naive ones. Among approximately 1 million naive cells, as was reported, spiked Jurkat TCR RNA from one cell was detectable.

Previously described methods and listed TCR primers were employed for the bulk TCR libraries. TCRdb re-called the PCR reads through MiXCR, storing one row per CDR3 protein. This sample carries hundreds of thousands of distinct CDR3 sequences, approximately 24% of them seen once, and the ten largest clones take 0.75% to 0.8%. There are 13 residues in the CDR3. Germline V CDR1 and CDR2: SQVTM, ANQGSEA. J is TRBJ2-7 and V is TRBV29-1, with D perhaps given as TRBD1 or TRBD2 (5 bases each). The TCR sequence derives from a human donor in good health. Some libraries in this study had Jurkat cell RNA spiked in. The sample consisted of naive CD8+ T cells from blood, with Jurkat cell RNA spiked in. Subset here: FACS-sorted CD8+CD4-CCR7+CD45RA+ naive T cells. The CDR3 sequence: CSDEPGRGSEQYF. CDR3 bases: TGCAGCGATGAACCGGGACGGGGAAGCGAGCAGTACTTC.